Listed here are 14 T cell receptor beta chains from one sample, sequenced in a study of neoadjuvant nivolumab and ipilimumab in lung cancer. Profiling relied on immunoSEQ multiplex PCR, and the TCRdb table lists in-frame clones only, not all of them. Here the sample spans tens of thousands of clones, under 90% being singletons. The starting material was peripheral blood, obtained before neoadjuvant nivolumab, alone or with ipilimumab. The receptors come from an adult with non-small cell lung cancer.

V and J are TRBV4-2 and TRBJ2-2; no firm D call. V lost 5 bases to trimming and J lost 4 bases, with 5 bases between them. Germline CDR1 is LGHNA and CDR2 is YNFKEQ. The CDR3 is made up of 12 amino acids. CDR3 loop: CASSSGTGELFF. The CDR3 bases are TGTGCCAGCAGCTCCGGCACCGGGGAGCTGTTTTTT.

The chain joins TRBV5-5 to TRBJ2-7, with 7 bases that match TRBD1. The CDR3 is made up of 16 amino acids. Per the germline V gene, CDR1 is SGHKS and CDR2 is YYEKEE (reference sequence). V was pared by 2 bases and J by 2 bases, with 10 bases of the junction left unmatched. As DNA, the CDR3 is TGTGCCAGCAGCTTATTTGTCGGGACAGAGACCTACGAGCAGTACTTC. It encodes CASSLFVGTETYEQYF.

This chain uses TRBV7-3 with TRBJ1-5, with D unresolved. CDR1 and CDR2 from the germline V gene are SGHTA and FQGTGA. This CDR3 is 14 amino acids long. The germline V and J ends were trimmed by 1 base and 7 bases, with 11 bases remaining between them. This chain's CDR3 is CASSLNPRGQPQHF. In DNA form, the CDR3 reads TGTGCCAGCAGCTTAAACCCGAGAGGGCAGCCCCAGCATTTT.

This chain connects TRBV5-4 to TRBJ2-3; no firm D call. V was cut by 3 bases and J by 4 bases, with 15 bases left in between. The length of the CDR3 is 15 residues. Germline V CDR1 and CDR2: SGHNT, YYREEE (reference sequence). CDR3 amino acids: CASSSYSGFPDTQYF. DNA for the CDR3: TGTGCCAGCAGCTCCTACTCGGGTTTTCCAGATACGCAGTATTTT.

V gene TRBV7-9 combines with J gene TRBJ2-7; the match to TRBD1 covers 12 bases. The CDR3 is 14 amino acids. The J segment lost 9 bases and the V segment lost 5 bases, leaving 8 bases of the junction unmatched. Germline CDR1 is SEHNR and CDR2 is FQNEAQ (reference sequence). The CDR3 DNA follows: TGTGCCAGCAGCAAAGGGACAGGGGGCGGTCGGCAGTACTTC. Translating it yields CASSKGTGGGRQYF. The full variable domain, rest sourced from reference TRBV7-9 and TRBJ2-7, is DTGVSQNPRHKITKRGQNVTFRCDPISEHNRLYWYRQTLGQGPEFLTYFQNEAQLEKSRLLSDRFSAERPKGSFSTLEIQRTEQGDSAMYLCASSKGTGGGRQYFGPGTRLTVT.

V and J are TRBV11-1 and TRBJ1-1; 12 bases fit TRBD1. Germline-derived CDR1 and CDR2 are SGHAT and FQDESV (reference sequence). The CDR3 sequence is 14 residues long. V lost 4 bases and J lost 4; bases outside the gene matches: 1. The CDR3, as DNA: TGTGCCAGCAGCTGGGGACAGGGGGCCACTGAAGCTTTCTTT. Its translation is CASSWGQGATEAFF.

The chain links TRBV9 to TRBJ1-2; 11 bases are a match to TRBD1. Losses at the gene ends were 0 bases for V and 8 bases for J; bases not matched to a gene: 9. Germline CDR1 is SGDLS and CDR2 is YYNGEE. The CDR3 loop spans 16 amino acids. The CDR3 DNA follows: TGTGCCAGCAGCGTAGCCAGGACAGGGGGCGCAGGAGGCTACACCTTC. Protein sequence: CASSVARTGGAGGYTF. Variable domain in full (rest from reference TRBV9 and TRBJ1-2): DSGVTQTPKHLITATGQRVTLRCSPRSGDLSVYWYQQSLDQGLQFLIQYYNGEERAKGNILERFSAQQFPDLHSELNLSSLELGDSALYFCASSVARTGGAGGYTFGSGTRLTVV.

This chain connects TRBV2 to TRBJ1-2; D is possibly TRBD1 (5 bases). Germline V lookup: CDR1 SNHLY, CDR2 FYNNEI. The V end was cut by 4 bases, the J end by 8 bases, with 14 bases between. The CDR3 is made up of 13 amino acids. DNA of the CDR3: TGTGCCAGCAGTGCCCGGGGGGTTCAGGGCTACACCTTC. Amino acid sequence: CASSARGVQGYTF.

This clone occurred a few times. Relative to the germline gene, one junction end is altered; a read error may explain this. The V gene is TRBV6-1, the J gene TRBJ1-5; TRBD1 aligns across 9 bases. CDR1 and CDR2 from the germline V gene are MNHNS and SASEGT. The CDR3 runs to 16 residues. CDR3 DNA sequence: TGTGCCAGCAGTGAAAACCGGGACAGGGTGGATCAGTCCCAGCATTTT. Encoded protein: CASSENRDRVDQSQHF.

This chain links TRBV9 with TRBJ2-1; 15 bases fit TRBD2. Germline loops: CDR1 SGDLS, CDR2 YYNGEE. CDR3 length equals 16 residues. V lost 4 bases to trimming and J lost 10 bases; unmatched junction nucleotides: 9. The CDR3 coding sequence is TGTGCCAGCAGCCCACCGGGACTAGCGGGGGGTGGGGAGCAGTTCTTC. The encoded protein is CASSPPGLAGGGEQFF.

V usage is TRBV7-6 and J usage is TRBJ2-1; no clear D. Germline CDR1 reads SGHVS; CDR2 reads FNYEAQ. Between the trimmed V and J ends, which lost 0 bases and 5 bases, there was a span of 11 bases. This CDR3 contains 15 residues. CDR3 DNA: TGTGCCAGCAGCTTAGCCTACAGTAAAAACAATGAGCAGTTCTTC. Translating gives CASSLAYSKNNEQFF.

This rearrangement joins TRBV5-5 to TRBJ2-1, with 8 nucleotides matching TRBD2. CDR1 SGHKS and CDR2 YYEKEE come from the germline V gene (reference sequence). The V segment lost 3 bases and the J segment 3 bases; nucleotides outside the gene matches: 8. The CDR3 is 16 residues long. CDR3 protein: CASSSPSGGYYNEQFF. For the CDR3, the DNA is TGTGCCAGCAGCTCCCCTTCGGGAGGGTACTACAATGAGCAGTTCTTC.

This sequence joins TRBV5-1 and TRBJ2-5; D call uncertain. The CDR3 loop spans 14 amino acids. V was clipped by 4 bases and J by 3 bases, with 13 bases between them. Germline CDR1 and CDR2: SGHRS and YFSETQ. The CDR3 bases are TGCGCCAGCAGCCTTGATGGCAACGAAGAGACCCAGTACTTC. This sequence encodes CASSLDGNEETQYF.

The chain combines TRBV19 with TRBJ1-2, with TRBD1 matching over 10 bases. The CDR3 extends over 15 amino acids. Unmatched junction bases numbered 5, after V lost 3 bases and J lost 4 bases. CDR1 and CDR2 (germline): LNHDA, SQIVND (reference sequence). CDR3 nucleotide sequence: TGTGCCAGTAGTATGGGGGACAGGGGTACCTATGGCTACACCTTC. Its protein product is CASSMGDRGTYGYTF.